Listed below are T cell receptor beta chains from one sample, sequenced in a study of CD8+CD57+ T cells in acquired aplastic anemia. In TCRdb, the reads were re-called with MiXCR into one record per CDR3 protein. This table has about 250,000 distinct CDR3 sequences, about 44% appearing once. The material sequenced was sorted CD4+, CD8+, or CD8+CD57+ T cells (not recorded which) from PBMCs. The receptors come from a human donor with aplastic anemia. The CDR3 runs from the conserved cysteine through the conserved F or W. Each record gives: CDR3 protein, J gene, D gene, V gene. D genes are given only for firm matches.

CDR3aa: CASSLAVGSSGANVLTF
j_gene: TRBJ2-6
d_gene: .
v_gene: TRBV5-1

CDR3aa: CASSVGGLTDTQYF
j_gene: TRBJ2-3
d_gene: .
v_gene: TRBV9

CDR3aa: CASRPTSGSPYEQCF
j_gene: TRBJ2-7
d_gene: TRBD2
v_gene: TRBV6-1

CDR3aa: CASSNTAGRENTEAFF
j_gene: TRBJ1-1
d_gene: .
v_gene: TRBV6-4

CDR3aa: CASSLGLTNYGYTF
j_gene: TRBJ1-2
d_gene: .
v_gene: TRBV7-9

CDR3aa: CASRRATDTQYF
j_gene: TRBJ2-3
d_gene: .
v_gene: TRBV7-9

CDR3aa: CSARDRVYGYTF
j_gene: TRBJ1-2
d_gene: .
v_gene: TRBV20-1

CDR3aa: CASSVSGQPYEQYF
j_gene: TRBJ2-7
d_gene: .
v_gene: TRBV9

CDR3aa: CASSRPGLTYPYEQYF
j_gene: TRBJ2-7
d_gene: .
v_gene: TRBV7-2

CDR3aa: CSVGTSGVSYNEQFF
j_gene: TRBJ2-1
d_gene: TRBD2
v_gene: TRBV29-1

CDR3aa: CASSFSQAIYEQYF
j_gene: TRBJ2-7
d_gene: .
v_gene: TRBV7-9

CDR3aa: CATSRDKVTSYEQYF
j_gene: TRBJ2-7
d_gene: .
v_gene: TRBV15

CDR3aa: CASPAGSFEGYTF
j_gene: TRBJ1-2
d_gene: .
v_gene: TRBV2